This T cell receptor (beta chain) was identified in a study of response to subunit inactivated influenza vaccine. The CDR3 contains 14 residues. Trimming took 4 bases from V and 0 from J, leaving 13 bases between them. Germline CDR1 reads DFQATT; CDR2 reads SNEGSKA (reference sequence). This clonotype was counted between two and nine times. Via MiXCR, TCRdb re-called the RT-PCR reads, giving one row per CDR3 protein. Found here are about 480,000 distinct CDR3 sequences, around 9.9% of them singletons; the top ten hold approximately 12%. The sequence was obtained from a man aged 50-60 years who received an inactivated influenza vaccine. The chain recombines TRBV20-1 with TRBJ2-7; D may be TRBD2 (6 bases). The starting material was PBMCs from blood, obtained roughly 46 days after vaccination. The DNA for the CDR3 is TGCAGTGCTAACCGGGACTTTCTCTCCTACGAGCAGTACTTC. The encoded protein is CSANRDFLSYEQYF.